This T cell receptor (beta chain) was observed in a study of OX40 agonist ivuxolimab in advanced cancers. Germline-derived CDR1 and CDR2 are LGHNA and YNFKEQ. Trimming removed 0 bases from V and 3 bases from J; junction bases left unmatched: 15. CDR3 length: 20 amino acids. This clone has just one count. TCRdb keeps only in-frame clones here, not all; method: immunoSEQ multiplex PCR. The table has tens of thousands of clones, 80% to 85% seen once. The chain employs TRBV4-2 and TRBJ2-5, with 11 positions matching TRBD2. The sample here was CD4+ or CD8+ T cells sorted from blood, taken in a trial of the OX40 agonist ivuxolimab. The sequence was collected from an adult with an advanced solid tumor such as melanoma, head and neck, liver or kidney cancer. CDR3 in DNA: TGTGCCAGCAGCCAAGATGCTGCGGTCGGGACTAGCGGAATTAAAGAGACCCAGTACTTC. Protein sequence: CASSQDAAVGTSGIKETQYF.